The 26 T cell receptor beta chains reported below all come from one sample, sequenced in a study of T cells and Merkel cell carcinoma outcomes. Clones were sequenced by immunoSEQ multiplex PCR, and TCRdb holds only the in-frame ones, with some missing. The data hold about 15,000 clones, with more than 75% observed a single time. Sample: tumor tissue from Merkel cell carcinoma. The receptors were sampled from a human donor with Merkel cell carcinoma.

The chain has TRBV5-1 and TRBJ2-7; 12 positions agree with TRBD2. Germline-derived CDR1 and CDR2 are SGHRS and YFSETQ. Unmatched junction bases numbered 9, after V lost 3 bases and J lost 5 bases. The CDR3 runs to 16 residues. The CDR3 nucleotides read TGCGCCAGCAGCTGGGCCCTAGCGGGAGGGCCCCACGAGCAGTACTTC. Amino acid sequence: CASSWALAGGPHEQYF.

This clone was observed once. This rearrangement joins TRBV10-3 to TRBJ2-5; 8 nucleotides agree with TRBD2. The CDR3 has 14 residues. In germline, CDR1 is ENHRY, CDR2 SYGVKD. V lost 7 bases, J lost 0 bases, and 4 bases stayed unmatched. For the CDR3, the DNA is TGTGCCATCACGGCGGGGGGCCACCAAGAGACCCAGTACTTC. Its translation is CAITAGGHQETQYF.

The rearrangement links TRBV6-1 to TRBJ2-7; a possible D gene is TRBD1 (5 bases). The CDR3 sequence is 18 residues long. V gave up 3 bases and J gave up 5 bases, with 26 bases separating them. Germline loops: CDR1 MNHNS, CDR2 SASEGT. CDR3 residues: CASSDSRWGPPPGNEQYF. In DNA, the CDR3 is TGTGCCAGCAGTGATTCGAGGTGGGGCCCCCCCCCTGGAAACGAGCAGTACTTC.

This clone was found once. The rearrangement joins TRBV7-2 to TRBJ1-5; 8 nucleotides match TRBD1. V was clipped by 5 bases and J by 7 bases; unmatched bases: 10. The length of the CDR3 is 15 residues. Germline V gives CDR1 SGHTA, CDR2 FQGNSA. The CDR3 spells CASSARTGTGQPQHF. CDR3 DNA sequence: TGTGCCAGCAGCGCCCGGACAGGGACGGGGCAGCCCCAGCATTTT.

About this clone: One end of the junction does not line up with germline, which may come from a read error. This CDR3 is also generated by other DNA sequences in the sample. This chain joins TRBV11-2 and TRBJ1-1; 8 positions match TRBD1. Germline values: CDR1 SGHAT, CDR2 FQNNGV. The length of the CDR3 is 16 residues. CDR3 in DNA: TGTGCCAGCAGCTTAGGAATGGGACAGGTGAACACTGAAGCTTTTTTT. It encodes CASSLGMGQVNTEAFF.

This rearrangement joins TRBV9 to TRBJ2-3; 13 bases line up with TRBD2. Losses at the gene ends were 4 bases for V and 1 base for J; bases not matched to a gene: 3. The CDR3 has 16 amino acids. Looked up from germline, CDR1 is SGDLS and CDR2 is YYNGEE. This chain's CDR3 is CASSPGTSGGTDTQYF. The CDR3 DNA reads TGTGCCAGCAGCCCAGGGACTAGCGGGGGCACAGATACGCAGTATTTT.

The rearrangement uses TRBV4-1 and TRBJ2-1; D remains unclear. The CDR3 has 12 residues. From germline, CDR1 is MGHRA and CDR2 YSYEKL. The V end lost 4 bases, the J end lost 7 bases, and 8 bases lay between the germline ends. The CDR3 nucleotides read TGCGCCAGCAGCCCATCGGTTAATGAGCAGTTCTTC. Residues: CASSPSVNEQFF.

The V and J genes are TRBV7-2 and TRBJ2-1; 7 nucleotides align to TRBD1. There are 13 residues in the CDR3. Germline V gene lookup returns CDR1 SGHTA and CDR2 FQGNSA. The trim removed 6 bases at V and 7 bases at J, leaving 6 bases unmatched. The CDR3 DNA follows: TGTGCCAGCAGGCAAGGGGGCCTGAATGAGCAGTTCTTC. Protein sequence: CASRQGGLNEQFF. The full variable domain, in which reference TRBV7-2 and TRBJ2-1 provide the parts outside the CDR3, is GAGVSQSPSNKVTEKGKDVELRCDPISGHTALYWYRQSLGQGLEFLIYFQGNSAPDKSGLPSDRFSAERTGGSVSTLTIQRTQQEDSAVYLCASRQGGLNEQFFGPGTRLTVL.

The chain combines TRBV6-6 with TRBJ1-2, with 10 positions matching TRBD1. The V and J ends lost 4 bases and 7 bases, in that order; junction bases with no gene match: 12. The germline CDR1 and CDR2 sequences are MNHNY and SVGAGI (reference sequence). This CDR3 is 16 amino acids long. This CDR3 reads CASSSDWDRGSSGYTF. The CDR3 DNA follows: TGTGCCAGCAGTTCCGACTGGGACAGGGGATCTTCTGGCTACACCTTC.

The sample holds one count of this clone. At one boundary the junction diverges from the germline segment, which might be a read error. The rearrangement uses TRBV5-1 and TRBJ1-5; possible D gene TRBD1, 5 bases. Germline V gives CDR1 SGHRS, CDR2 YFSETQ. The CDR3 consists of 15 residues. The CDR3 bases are TGCGCCAGCAGCTTGGAGGGCGGGGGAGGTCAGCTCCAGCATTTT. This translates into CASSLEGGGGQLQHF.

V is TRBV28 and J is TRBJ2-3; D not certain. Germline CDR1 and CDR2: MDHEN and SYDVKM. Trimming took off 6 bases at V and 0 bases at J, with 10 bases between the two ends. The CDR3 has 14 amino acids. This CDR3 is CASRPGDSTDTQYF. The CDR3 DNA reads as TGTGCCAGCAGGCCAGGAGATAGCACAGATACGCAGTATTTT.

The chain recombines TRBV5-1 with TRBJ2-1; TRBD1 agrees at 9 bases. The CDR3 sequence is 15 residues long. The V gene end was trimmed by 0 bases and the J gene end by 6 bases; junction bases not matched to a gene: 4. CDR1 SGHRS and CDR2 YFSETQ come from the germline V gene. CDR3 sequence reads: CASSLVGDRANEQFF. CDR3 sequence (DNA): TGCGCCAGCAGCTTGGTGGGGGACAGGGCCAATGAGCAGTTCTTC.

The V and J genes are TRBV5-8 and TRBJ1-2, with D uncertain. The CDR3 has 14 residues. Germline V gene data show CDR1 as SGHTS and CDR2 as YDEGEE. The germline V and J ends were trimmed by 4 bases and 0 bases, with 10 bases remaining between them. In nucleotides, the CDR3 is TGTGCCAGCAGCAGAACGCAGGCTAACTATGGCTACACCTTC. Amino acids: CASSRTQANYGYTF.

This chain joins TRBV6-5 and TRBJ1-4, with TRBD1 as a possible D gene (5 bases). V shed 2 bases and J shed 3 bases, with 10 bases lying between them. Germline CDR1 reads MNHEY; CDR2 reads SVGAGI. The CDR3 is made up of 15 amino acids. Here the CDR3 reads CASSYQGAANEKLFF. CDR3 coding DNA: TGTGCCAGCAGTTACCAGGGTGCTGCTAATGAAAAACTGTTTTTT.

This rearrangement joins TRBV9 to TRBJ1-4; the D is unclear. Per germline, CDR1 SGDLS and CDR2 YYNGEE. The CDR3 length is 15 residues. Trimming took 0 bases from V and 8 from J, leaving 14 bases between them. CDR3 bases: TGTGCCAGCAGCGTAGAGGCAGGAGAGCGGGAAAAACTGTTTTTT. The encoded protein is CASSVEAGEREKLFF.

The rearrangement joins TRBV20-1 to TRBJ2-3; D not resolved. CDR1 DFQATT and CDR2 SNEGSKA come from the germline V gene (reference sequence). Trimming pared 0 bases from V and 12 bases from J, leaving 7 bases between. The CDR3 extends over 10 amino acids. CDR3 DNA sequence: TGCAGTGCTAGAGATGGCCGACAGTATTTT. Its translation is CSARDGRQYF.

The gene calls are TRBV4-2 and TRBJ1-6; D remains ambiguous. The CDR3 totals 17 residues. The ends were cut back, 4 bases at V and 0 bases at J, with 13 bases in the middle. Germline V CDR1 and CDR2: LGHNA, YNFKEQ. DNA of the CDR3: TGTGCCAGCAGCCTTTCGTCGCTGAGCTCCTATAATTCACCCCTCCACTTT. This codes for CASSLSSLSSYNSPLHF.

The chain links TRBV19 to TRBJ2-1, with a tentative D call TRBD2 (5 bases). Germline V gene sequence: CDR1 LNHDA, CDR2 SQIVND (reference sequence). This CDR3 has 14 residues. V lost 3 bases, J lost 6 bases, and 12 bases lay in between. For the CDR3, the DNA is TGTGCCAGTAGTATTGGCGGGTTTGGCAATGAGCAGTTCTTC. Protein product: CASSIGGFGNEQFF.

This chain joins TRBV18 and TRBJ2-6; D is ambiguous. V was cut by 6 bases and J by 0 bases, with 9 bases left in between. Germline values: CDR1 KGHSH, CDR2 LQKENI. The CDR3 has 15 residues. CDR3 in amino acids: CASSSGSSGANVLTF. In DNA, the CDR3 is TGTGCCAGCTCTTCCGGTTCCTCTGGGGCCAACGTCCTGACTTTC.

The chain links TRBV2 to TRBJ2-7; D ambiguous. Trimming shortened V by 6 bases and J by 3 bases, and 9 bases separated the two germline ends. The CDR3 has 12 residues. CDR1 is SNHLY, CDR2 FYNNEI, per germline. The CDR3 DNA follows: TGTGCCAGCAGGTATGGTAGCTACGAGCAGTACTTC. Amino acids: CASRYGSYEQYF. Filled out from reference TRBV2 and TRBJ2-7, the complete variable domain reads EPEVTQTPSHQVTQMGQEVILRCVPISNHLYFYWYRQILGQKVEFLVSFYNNEISEKSEIFDDQFSVERPDGSNFTLKIRSTKLEDSAMYFCASRYGSYEQYFGPGTRLTVT.

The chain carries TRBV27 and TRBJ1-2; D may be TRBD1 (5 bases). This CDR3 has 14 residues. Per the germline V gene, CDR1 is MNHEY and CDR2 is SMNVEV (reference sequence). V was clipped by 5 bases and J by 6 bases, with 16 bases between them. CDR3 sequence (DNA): TGTGCCAGCAGTACGATCCCCCAGGGAAATGGCTACACCTTC. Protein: CASSTIPQGNGYTF.

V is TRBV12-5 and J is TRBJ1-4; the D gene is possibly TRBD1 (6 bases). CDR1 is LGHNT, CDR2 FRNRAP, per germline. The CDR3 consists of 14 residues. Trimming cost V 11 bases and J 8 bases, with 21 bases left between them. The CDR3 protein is CADGQHEHKEKLFF. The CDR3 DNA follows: TGTGCTGATGGACAGCATGAACATAAAGAAAAACTGTTTTTT.

The CDR3 spells CASIPRQRNTEAFF. In DNA, the CDR3 is TGTGCCAGCATCCCGAGGCAGCGGAACACTGAAGCTTTCTTT. This sequence joins TRBV6-6 and TRBJ1-1; D gene unclear. The CDR3 is 14 residues long. V lost 7 bases, J lost 1 base, and 13 bases lay in between. Looked up from germline, CDR1 is MNHNY and CDR2 is SVGAGI (reference sequence).

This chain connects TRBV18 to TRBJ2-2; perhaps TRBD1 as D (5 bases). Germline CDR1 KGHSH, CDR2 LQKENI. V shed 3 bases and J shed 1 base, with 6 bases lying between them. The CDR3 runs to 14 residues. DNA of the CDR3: TGTGCCAGCTCACCGACAGTGAACACCGGGGAGCTGTTTTTT. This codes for CASSPTVNTGELFF.

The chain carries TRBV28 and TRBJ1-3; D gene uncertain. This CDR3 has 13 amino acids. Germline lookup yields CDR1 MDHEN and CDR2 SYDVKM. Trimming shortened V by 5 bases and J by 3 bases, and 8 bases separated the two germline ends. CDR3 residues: CASSGRDGNTIYF. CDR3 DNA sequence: TGTGCCAGCAGTGGACGGGATGGAAACACCATATATTTT. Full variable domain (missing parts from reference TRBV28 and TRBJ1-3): DVKVTQSSRYLVKRTGEKVFLECVQDMDHENMFWYRQDPGLGLRLIYFSYDVKMKEKGDIPEGYSVSREKKERFSLILESASTNQTSMYLCASSGRDGNTIYFGEGSWLTVV.

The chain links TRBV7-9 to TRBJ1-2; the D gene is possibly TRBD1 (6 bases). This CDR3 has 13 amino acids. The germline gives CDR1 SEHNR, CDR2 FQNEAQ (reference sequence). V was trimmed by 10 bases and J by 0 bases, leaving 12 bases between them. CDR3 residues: CATDKGANYGYTF. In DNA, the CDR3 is TGTGCCACCGATAAGGGGGCTAACTATGGCTACACCTTC.